The T cell receptor beta chain described here comes from a study of blood T cell repertoires in COVID-19. About the study: Sources were T cells, B-cell-depleted T cells, or PBMCs; the material itself was cDNA or gDNA.

With V trimmed by 6 bases and J by 2 bases, 23 bases remained unmatched. The CDR3 spans 21 residues. Looked up from germline, CDR1 is ENHRY and CDR2 is SYGVKD. Authors' processing steps: Estimates of nucleated cell counts were drawn from the amplification of reference gene primers. Measured with immunoSEQ multiplex PCR; TCRdb has only the in-frame clones, and not every one. The V and J calls and the clone size are those of that table, but D and trimming were determined from the DNA. The data contain a few hundred thousand clones, roughly 87% of them singletons. The chain combines TRBV10-3 with TRBJ2-3; TRBD2 matches at 10 bases. The clonotype was recovered from a woman in her twenties or thirties who had recovered from COVID-19. Sequenced input: PBMCs or T cells enriched from blood (not recorded which). CDR3 sequence reads: CAIRAWRRAGGPERDTDTQYF. The CDR3 DNA follows: TGTGCCATCAGGGCGTGGAGGAGAGCGGGGGGGCCCGAACGAGACACAGATACGCAGTATTTT.